Listed below are T cell receptor beta chains from one sample, sequenced in a study of response to subunit inactivated influenza vaccine. Each CDR3 protein gets one entry after TCRdb re-called the RT-PCR reads with MiXCR. The sample yields about 520,000 distinct CDR3 sequences, over 25% seen once. Here the sequenced sample was CD4+ T cells sorted from PBMCs, taken roughly 5 days after vaccination. The receptor set was obtained from a man aged 45-60 years who received an inactivated influenza vaccine. Each CDR3 is given with its conserved first and last residue. D genes are given only for firm matches. Size is stated for part of the rows, as once, few or many counts, or as a class when the clone is expanded.

>.|.|TRBV12-3/TRBV12-4|TRBJ2-7
TGTGCCAGCAGTTTCGACATAGGAAATGGGGAGCAGTACTTC
CASSFDIGNGEQYF
>TRBD1|.|TRBV10-3|TRBJ1-3
TGTGCCATCAGTGAAGGTCCACAGGGGAGAAACACCATATATTTT
CAISEGPQGRNTIYF
>TRBD1|once|TRBV20-1|TRBJ2-3
TGCAGTGCTAGAACCCAGACAGGGGCAGATACGCAGTATTTT
CSARTQTGADTQYF
>.|.|TRBV6-2/TRBV6-3|TRBJ1-5
TGTGCCAGCAGTGAGGGGCAGGGCTCCCAGCATTTT
CASSEGQGSQHF
>.|.|TRBV6-5|TRBJ1-6
TGTGCCAGCAGTTACTCGGCAGGGGTTAATTCACCCCTCCACTTT
CASSYSAGVNSPLHF
>.|few|TRBV6-5|TRBJ2-2
TGTGCCAGCAGTTACTCGAAGGCAACTAGGGGAGACACCGGGGAGCTGTTTTTT
CASSYSKATRGDTGELFF
>.|.|TRBV6-1|TRBJ2-1
TGTGCCAGCAGTGAAGGCTGGGACCCTAACAATGAGCAGTTCTTC
CASSEGWDPNNEQFF
>.|many|TRBV28|TRBJ2-7
TGTGCCAGCACCCGACAGGTGGGCTCCTACGAGCAGTACTTC
CASTRQVGSYEQYF
>.|.|TRBV5-1|TRBJ1-1
TGCGCCAGCAGCTTGACGGGGGCAGGAAGCACTGAAGCTTTCTTT
CASSLTGAGSTEAFF
>TRBD1|.|TRBV20-1|TRBJ2-5
TGCAGTGCTAGTGAATGGACAGGGAGCGAGACCCAGTACTTC
CSASEWTGSETQYF
>.|.|TRBV11-1|TRBJ2-7
TGTGCCAGCAGCTTACAAGGGGGGAGAGGATACGAGCAGTACTTC
CASSLQGGRGYEQYF
>.|.|TRBV10-3|TRBJ2-1
TGTGCCATCAACCGGGACGGAAGGGACAATGAGCAGTTCTTC
CAINRDGRDNEQFF
>.|.|TRBV27|TRBJ2-7
TGTGCCAGCAGTTTATTAGGCCGGGGCGCGTACGAGCAGTACTTC
CASSLLGRGAYEQYF
>TRBD2|few|TRBV7-2|TRBJ2-1
TGTGCCAGCAGCTCTTCCTCTACTAGCGGGGGTTACAATGAGCAGTTCTTC
CASSSSSTSGGYNEQFF
>TRBD2|few|TRBV6-1|TRBJ2-1
TGTGCCGCGCCGGGACTAGCGGGGTACAATGAGCAGTTCTTC
CAAPGLAGYNEQFF
>TRBD2|.|TRBV5-1|TRBJ2-5
TGCGCCAGCAGCCATCTGACTAGCGGGGGGAACCTGTACCAAGAGACCCAGTACTTC
CASSHLTSGGNLYQETQYF
>.|few|TRBV5-1|TRBJ2-2
TGCGCCAGCAGCTTTTATCAAACCGGGGAGCTGTTTTTT
CASSFYQTGELFF
>.|.|TRBV6-4|TRBJ1-1
TGTGCCAGCAGTGAGGGGACTGAAGCTTTCTTT
CASSEGTEAFF
>TRBD1|few|TRBV5-1|TRBJ2-1
TGCGCCAGCAGCGTCACCGGGACAGTCAATGAGCAGTTCTTC
CASSVTGTVNEQFF
>TRBD2|.|TRBV28|TRBJ2-5
TGTGCCAGCAGTTTACCAAGGACTAGCGGCCAAGAGACCCAGTACTTC
CASSLPRTSGQETQYF
>TRBD2|.|TRBV30|TRBJ2-1
TGTGCCTACCGGACTAGCGGGGGAGAGCAGTTCTTC
CAYRTSGGEQFF
>.|.|TRBV27|TRBJ2-1
TGTGCCAGCAGTACAACACTACTCTACAATGAGCAGTTCTTC
CASSTTLLYNEQFF
>TRBD1|few|TRBV4-3|TRBJ2-3
TGCGCCAGCAGCCAAGAACGGACAGGGAGACAGTATTTT
CASSQERTGRQYF
>TRBD2|few|TRBV24-1|TRBJ2-1
TGTGCCACCAGTGATTTGAAGCGGGGGGGCTACAATGAGCAGTTCTTC
CATSDLKRGGYNEQFF
>TRBD2|.|TRBV24-1|TRBJ2-1
TGTGCCACCAGTGATTTGCGACCAACTAGCGGGGGGAGGCATGAGCAGTTCTTC
CATSDLRPTSGGRHEQFF
>.|.|TRBV3-1|TRBJ1-6
TGTGCCAGCAGCCAAAGACCGAGCTCCTATAATTCACCCCTCCACTTT
CASSQRPSSYNSPLHF
>.|few|TRBV20-1|TRBJ2-3
TGCAGTGCTAGAGAACCGGGCCTGGGACCAGATACGCAGTATTTT
CSAREPGLGPDTQYF
>.|.|TRBV6-2/TRBV6-3|TRBJ2-1
TGTGCCAGCAGTCGCGGGGACGGGACAGACAATGAGCAGTTCTTC
CASSRGDGTDNEQFF
>.|few|TRBV4-3|TRBJ1-1
TGCGCCAGCAGCCAAGGGGGTTACCGCACTGAAGCTTTCTTT
CASSQGGYRTEAFF
>TRBD2|few|TRBV20-1|TRBJ2-3
TGCAGTGTGCGAGCGGGAGGGCAAGATACGCAGTATTTT
CSVRAGGQDTQYF
>.|many|TRBV20-1|TRBJ1-2
TGCAGTGCTAGAGTCCCTGGGGTCTATGGCTACACCTTC
CSARVPGVYGYTF
>TRBD1|few|TRBV4-3|TRBJ2-5
TGCGCCAGCAGCCGGTCGACAGGGGTAGAGACCCAGTACTTC
CASSRSTGVETQYF
>.|.|TRBV11-2|TRBJ2-3
TGTGCCAGCAGCCAGGGGCGCAGGGTGATATCCTACACAGATACGCAGTATTTT
CASSQGRRVISYTDTQYF
>TRBD1|.|TRBV15|TRBJ2-7
TGTGCCACCAGCAGAGATGTGGGACAGGGCTACGAGCAGTACTTC
CATSRDVGQGYEQYF
>TRBD1|.|TRBV7-2|TRBJ2-7
TGTGCCAGCAGCCTACAGGGGGCGAGCTCCTACGAGCAGTGCTTC
CASSLQGASSYEQCF
>.|.|TRBV5-1|TRBJ1-5
TGCGCCAGCAGAAGCACACCTTATAGCAATCAGCCCCAGCATTTT
CASRSTPYSNQPQHF
>TRBD1|.|TRBV12-3/TRBV12-4|TRBJ1-1
TGTGCCAGCAGTCCCCGGACAGGGATCAACACTGAAGCTTTCTTT
CASSPRTGINTEAFF
>.|.|TRBV18|TRBJ2-5
TGTGCCAGCTCACCACTCATGGAAGAGACCCAGTACTTC
CASSPLMEETQYF